A selection of T cell receptor beta chains follows, all from one sample in a study of shared clonotypes between healthy human individuals. Data came from immunoSEQ multiplex PCR; TCRdb stores just in-frame clones and leaves some out. The table records 550,000 to 700,000 clones, about 80% of them present only once. Sequencing used memory CD4+ T cells sorted from blood. The receptors were sampled from a woman under 40 in good health. Both conserved end residues are part of each CDR3. The D gene is left open where the match is weak. Size is omitted from some rows. Given values are once, few, many or a class for expanded clones.

size: few; D: .; V: TRBV5-1; J: TRBJ2-1; CDR3: CASSAARPSYNEQFF; DNA: TGCGCCAGCAGCGCCGCCCGTCCCTCCTACAATGAGCAGTTCTTC
size: .; D: TRBD2; V: TRBV7-8; J: TRBJ2-3; CDR3: CASSILTGTSPLNTDTQYF; DNA: TGTGCCAGCAGCATTCTAACCGGGACTAGCCCCCTGAACACAGATACGCAGTATTTT
size: .; D: TRBD1; V: TRBV19; J: TRBJ1-1; CDR3: CASRPGQGKVTEAFF; DNA: TGTGCCAGTAGGCCGGGACAGGGAAAGGTGACTGAAGCTTTCTTT
size: once; D: .; V: TRBV14; J: TRBJ1-1; CDR3: CASSPIVGRVRTEAFF; DNA: TGTGCCAGCAGCCCCATAGTTGGGAGGGTGAGGACTGAAGCTTTCTTT
size: .; D: .; V: TRBV19; J: TRBJ1-2; CDR3: CASIPVGGINYGYTF; DNA: TGTGCCAGTATCCCCGTTGGAGGCATTAACTATGGCTACACCTTC
size: .; D: TRBD2; V: TRBV5-1; J: TRBJ2-1; CDR3: CASSTSSGGYNEQFF; DNA: TGCGCCAGCAGCACGAGTTCGGGAGGGTACAATGAGCAGTTCTTC
size: .; D: .; V: TRBV27; J: TRBJ1-5; CDR3: CASSLSAGVDQPQHF; DNA: TGTGCCAGCAGTTTATCAGCGGGAGTCGATCAGCCCCAGCATTTT
size: few; D: .; V: TRBV10-3; J: TRBJ1-5; CDR3: CAISESYRDGSQPQHF; DNA: TGTGCCATCAGTGAGTCATACAGGGATGGAAGTCAGCCCCAGCATTTT
size: .; D: .; V: TRBV2; J: TRBJ2-4; CDR3: CAKTLGNIQYF; DNA: TGTGCCAAAACTTTGGGAAACATTCAGTACTTC
size: .; D: .; V: TRBV19; J: TRBJ1-1; CDR3: CASSRVTEAFF; DNA: TGTGCCAGTAGTCGCGTCACTGAAGCTTTCTTT
size: .; D: .; V: TRBV30; J: TRBJ1-1; CDR3: CAWIPWRGVLGKAFF; DNA: TGTGCCTGGATCCCATGGCGGGGGGTATTGGGAAAGGCTTTCTTT
size: .; D: .; V: TRBV7-9; J: TRBJ2-7; CDR3: CASSYGGPYEQYF; DNA: TGTGCCAGCAGCTACGGAGGCCCGTACGAGCAGTACTTC
size: many; D: .; V: TRBV10-2; J: TRBJ2-5; CDR3: CAASGEGETQYF; DNA: TGCGCCGCCTCCGGGGAAGGAGAGACCCAGTACTTC
size: .; D: .; V: TRBV14; J: TRBJ1-1; CDR3: CASSQAGMNTEAFF; DNA: TGTGCCAGCAGCCAAGCGGGCATGAACACTGAAGCTTTCTTT
size: few; D: .; V: TRBV7-2; J: TRBJ1-5; CDR3: CASSLKAGSNQPQHF; DNA: TGTGCCAGCAGCTTAAAGGCAGGCTCCAATCAGCCCCAGCATTTT
size: once; D: .; V: TRBV5-1; J: TRBJ2-1; CDR3: CASSLARVGAEQFF; DNA: TGCGCCAGCAGCTTGGCCAGGGTAGGAGCTGAGCAGTTCTTC
size: once; D: TRBD1; V: TRBV7-9; J: TRBJ2-7; CDR3: CASRLTGGSLNEQYF; DNA: TGTGCCAGTCGACTTACAGGGGGAAGTTTAAACGAGCAGTACTTC
size: .; D: .; V: TRBV20-1; J: TRBJ1-1; CDR3: CSARILSEAFF; DNA: TGCAGTGCTAGAATCCTTTCTGAAGCTTTCTTT
size: .; D: .; V: TRBV28; J: TRBJ1-2; CDR3: CASSPGGHGGYTF; DNA: TGTGCCAGCAGTCCGGGGGGACACGGCGGCTACACCTTC
size: .; D: TRBD2; V: TRBV11-3; J: TRBJ2-7; CDR3: CASSLSGSGVYEQYF; DNA: TGTGCCAGCAGCTTAAGCGGCAGCGGGGTGTACGAGCAGTACTTC
size: .; D: .; V: TRBV25-1; J: TRBJ2-2; CDR3: CASRDSANTGELFF; DNA: TGTGCCAGCAGGGACAGCGCGAACACCGGGGAGCTGTTTTTT
size: .; D: .; V: TRBV14; J: TRBJ2-1; CDR3: CASSQDKFGLNNEQFF; DNA: TGTGCCAGCAGCCAAGATAAGTTCGGACTGAACAATGAGCAGTTCTTC
size: few; D: .; V: TRBV5-6; J: TRBJ1-2; CDR3: CASSLASRRGYGYTF; DNA: TGTGCCAGCAGCTTGGCATCCCGGAGGGGCTATGGCTACACCTTC
size: .; D: .; V: TRBV7-9; J: TRBJ1-1; CDR3: CASSFSQGFTEAFF; DNA: TGTGCCAGCAGCTTCTCGCAGGGTTTCACTGAAGCTTTCTTT
size: .; D: .; V: TRBV6-4; J: TRBJ1-2; CDR3: CASSDREGLMNGYTF; DNA: TGTGCCAGCAGTGATCGGGAGGGTTTAATGAATGGCTACACCTTC
size: .; D: .; V: TRBV5-1; J: TRBJ2-7; CDR3: CASSHGQLGSSYEQYF; DNA: TGCGCCAGCAGCCACGGACAACTAGGCAGCTCCTACGAGCAGTACTTC
size: few; D: TRBD2; V: TRBV27; J: TRBJ2-1; CDR3: CASRPGGYLGTQNEQFF; DNA: TGTGCCAGCAGACCGGGGGGGTACCTCGGGACACAAAATGAGCAGTTCTTC
size: many; D: .; V: TRBV12-2; J: TRBJ2-7; CDR3: CASRLAKIGASGRYEQYF; DNA: TGTGCAAGTCGCTTAGCCAAAATAGGGGCTAGCGGGAGGTACGAGCAGTACTTC
size: .; D: .; V: TRBV25-1; J: TRBJ2-1; CDR3: CASSDGLRASSYNEQFF; DNA: TGTGCCAGCAGTGATGGACTGCGGGCGAGCTCCTACAATGAGCAGTTCTTC
size: .; D: .; V: TRBV29-1; J: TRBJ1-2; CDR3: CSVVERGYTF; DNA: TGCAGCGTTGTGGAGAGGGGCTACACCTTC
size: .; D: .; V: TRBV11-2; J: TRBJ1-2; CDR3: CASSLVREGYGYTF; DNA: TGTGCCAGCAGCTTAGTAAGGGAAGGATATGGCTACACCTTC
size: .; D: .; V: TRBV14; J: TRBJ2-7; CDR3: CASSTVGTYEQYF; DNA: TGTGCCAGCAGCACTGTGGGGACCTACGAGCAGTACTTC
size: .; D: .; V: TRBV27; J: TRBJ1-1; CDR3: CASSLSWAEAFF; DNA: TGTGCCAGCAGTTTATCTTGGGCTGAAGCTTTCTTT
size: few; D: TRBD2; V: TRBV5-1; J: TRBJ2-3; CDR3: CASSLLAGGIRRPDTQYF; DNA: TGCGCCAGCAGCCTCCTAGCGGGAGGCATACGACGACCAGATACGCAGTATTTT
size: .; D: .; V: TRBV28; J: TRBJ2-1; CDR3: CASSLLSGRRNNEQFF; DNA: TGTGCCAGCAGTTTACTTAGCGGTCGAAGAAACAATGAGCAGTTCTTC
size: .; D: TRBD1; V: TRBV5-4; J: TRBJ1-1; CDR3: CASSVDRGNTEAFF; DNA: TGTGCCAGCAGCGTGGACAGGGGAAACACTGAAGCTTTCTTT
size: .; D: .; V: TRBV19; J: TRBJ2-7; CDR3: CASSSGKGTYEQYF; DNA: TGTGCCAGTAGTAGCGGCAAAGGCACCTACGAGCAGTACTTC
size: .; D: .; V: TRBV5-6; J: TRBJ1-2; CDR3: CASSLRGGQTYGYTF; DNA: TGTGCCAGCAGCTTGCGCGGTGGCCAGACCTATGGCTACACCTTC
size: many; D: TRBD1; V: TRBV27; J: TRBJ1-6; CDR3: CASSYRGSSPLHF; DNA: TGTGCCAGCAGTTACAGGGGCAGCTCACCCCTCCACTTT
size: few; D: .; V: TRBV27; J: TRBJ2-2; CDR3: CASQVHGANTGELFF; DNA: TGTGCCAGCCAGGTTCATGGCGCCAACACCGGGGAGCTGTTTTTT
size: .; D: TRBD1; V: TRBV28; J: TRBJ1-5; CDR3: CASSRRQGRGNQPQHF; DNA: TGTGCCAGCAGCCGTAGACAGGGGAGGGGCAATCAGCCCCAGCATTTT
size: .; D: .; V: TRBV6-5; J: TRBJ1-1; CDR3: CATRPTARNTEAFF; DNA: TGTGCCACTAGACCGACAGCCCGGAACACTGAAGCTTTCTTT
size: .; D: .; V: TRBV25-1; J: TRBJ2-3; CDR3: CASRGKGSDTQYF; DNA: TGTGCCAGCAGGGGAAAGGGGTCAGATACGCAGTATTTT
size: .; D: .; V: TRBV5-6; J: TRBJ2-7; CDR3: CASSLQGFSYEQYF; DNA: TGTGCCAGCAGCCTCCAGGGGTTCTCCTACGAGCAGTACTTC
size: .; D: TRBD1; V: TRBV7-9; J: TRBJ1-1; CDR3: CASSKTGDTEAFF; DNA: TGTGCCAGCAGCAAGACAGGGGACACTGAAGCTTTCTTT
size: .; D: .; V: TRBV6-1; J: TRBJ1-2; CDR3: CASGVYQSLYTF; DNA: TGTGCCAGCGGGGTTTATCAATCCCTCTACACCTTC
size: .; D: .; V: TRBV6-1; J: TRBJ2-5; CDR3: CASSDQGRFTETQYF; DNA: TGTGCCAGCAGTGACCAAGGGCGGTTCACAGAGACCCAGTACTTC
size: .; D: TRBD1; V: TRBV2; J: TRBJ2-7; CDR3: CASSGRGTGVSYEQYF; DNA: TGTGCCAGCAGTGGACGTGGGACAGGGGTATCCTACGAGCAGTACTTC
size: .; D: .; V: TRBV7-2; J: TRBJ2-7; CDR3: CASSSYGSDNEQYF; DNA: TGTGCCAGCAGCTCGTATGGGTCGGATAACGAGCAGTACTTC
size: .; D: TRBD1; V: TRBV27; J: TRBJ1-1; CDR3: CASSVQGAHGYTEAFF; DNA: TGTGCCAGCAGTGTACAGGGGGCTCACGGGTACACTGAAGCTTTCTTT
size: .; D: .; V: TRBV28; J: TRBJ1-2; CDR3: CASSLLGVGAFLYVYTF; DNA: TGTGCCAGCAGTTTATTGGGAGTGGGGGCCTTTCTCTATGTTTACACCTTC
size: .; D: .; V: TRBV19; J: TRBJ2-6; CDR3: CASSIRQPGANVLTF; DNA: TGTGCCAGTAGTATACGACAGCCTGGGGCCAACGTCCTGACTTTC
size: once; D: TRBD2; V: TRBV7-6; J: TRBJ2-3; CDR3: CASSLEGAGVDDTQYF; DNA: TGTGCCAGCAGCTTAGAGGGTGCGGGAGTGGATGATACGCAGTATTTT